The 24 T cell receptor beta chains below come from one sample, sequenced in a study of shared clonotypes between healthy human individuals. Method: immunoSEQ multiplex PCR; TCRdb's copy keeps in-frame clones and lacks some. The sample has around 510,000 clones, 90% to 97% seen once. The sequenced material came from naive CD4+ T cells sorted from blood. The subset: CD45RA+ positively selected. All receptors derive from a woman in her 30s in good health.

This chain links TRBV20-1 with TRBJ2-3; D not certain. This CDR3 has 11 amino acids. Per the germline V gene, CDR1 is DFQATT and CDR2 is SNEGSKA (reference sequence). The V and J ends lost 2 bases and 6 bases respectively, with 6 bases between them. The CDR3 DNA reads TGCAGTGCTAGATACCGGGATACGCAGTATTTT. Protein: CSARYRDTQYF.

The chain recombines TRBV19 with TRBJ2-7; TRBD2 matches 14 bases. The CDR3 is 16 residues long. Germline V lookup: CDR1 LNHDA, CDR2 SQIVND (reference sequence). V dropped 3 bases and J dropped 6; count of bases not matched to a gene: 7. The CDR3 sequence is CASSILGLAGGIEQYF. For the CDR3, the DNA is TGTGCCAGTAGTATCCTTGGACTAGCGGGAGGTATCGAGCAGTACTTC. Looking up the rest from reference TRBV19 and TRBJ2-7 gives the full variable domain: DGGITQSPKYLFRKEGQNVTLSCEQNLNHDAMYWYRQDPGQGLRLIYYSQIVNDFQKGDIAEGYSVSREKKESFPLTVTSAQKNPTAFYLCASSILGLAGGIEQYFGPGTRLTVT.

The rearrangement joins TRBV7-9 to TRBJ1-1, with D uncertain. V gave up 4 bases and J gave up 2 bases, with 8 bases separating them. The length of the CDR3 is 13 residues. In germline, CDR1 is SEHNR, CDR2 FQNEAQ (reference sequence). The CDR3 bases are TGTGCCAGCAGCTCCCCCAGCAACACTGAAGCTTTCTTT. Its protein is CASSSPSNTEAFF.

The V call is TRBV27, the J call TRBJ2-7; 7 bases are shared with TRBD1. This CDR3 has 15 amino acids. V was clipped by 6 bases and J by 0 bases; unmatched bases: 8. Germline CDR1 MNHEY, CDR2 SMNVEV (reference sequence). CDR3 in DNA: TGTGCCAGCAGCCGGGGACAGCGGAGCTCCTACGAGCAGTACTTC. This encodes CASSRGQRSSYEQYF.

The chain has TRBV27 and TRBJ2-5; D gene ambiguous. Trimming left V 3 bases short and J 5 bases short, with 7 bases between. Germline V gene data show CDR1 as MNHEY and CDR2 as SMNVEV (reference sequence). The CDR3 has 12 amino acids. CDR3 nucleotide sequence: TGTGCCAGCAGTTTCAATGGGGAGACCCAGTACTTC. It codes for CASSFNGETQYF.

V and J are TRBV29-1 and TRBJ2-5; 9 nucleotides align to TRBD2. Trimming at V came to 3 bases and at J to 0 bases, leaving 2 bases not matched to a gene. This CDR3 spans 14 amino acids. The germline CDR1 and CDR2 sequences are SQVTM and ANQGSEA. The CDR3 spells CSVDLAGYQETQYF. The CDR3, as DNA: TGCAGCGTTGACCTAGCGGGATACCAAGAGACCCAGTACTTC.

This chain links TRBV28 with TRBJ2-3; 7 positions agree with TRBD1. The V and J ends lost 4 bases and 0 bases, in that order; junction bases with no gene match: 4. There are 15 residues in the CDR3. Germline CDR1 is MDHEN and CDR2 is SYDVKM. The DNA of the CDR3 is TGTGCCAGCAGTTACGGGACAGAGAGCACAGATACGCAGTATTTT. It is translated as CASSYGTESTDTQYF.

The CDR3 nucleotides read TGTGCCAGCGAAACTAGCGGGCCCGACTACGAGCAGTACTTC. It translates to CASETSGPDYEQYF. V usage is TRBV6-1 and J usage is TRBJ2-7, with 9 bases identical to TRBD2. The trim removed 8 bases at V and 3 bases at J, leaving 8 bases unmatched. CDR3 length: 14 residues. Germline CDR1 and CDR2: MNHNS and SASEGT.

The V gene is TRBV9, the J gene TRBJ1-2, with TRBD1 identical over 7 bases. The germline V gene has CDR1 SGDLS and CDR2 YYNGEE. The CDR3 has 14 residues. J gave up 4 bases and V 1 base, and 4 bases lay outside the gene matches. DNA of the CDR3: TGTGCCAGCAGCGTACAGGGGGTATCCTATGGCTACACCTTC. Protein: CASSVQGVSYGYTF.

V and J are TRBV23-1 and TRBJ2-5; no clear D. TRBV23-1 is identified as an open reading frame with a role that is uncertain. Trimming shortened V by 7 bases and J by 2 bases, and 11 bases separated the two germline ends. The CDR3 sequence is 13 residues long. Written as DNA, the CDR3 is TGCGCCAGCATAAGGCAGCAGCAAGAGACCCAGTACTTC. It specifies CASIRQQQETQYF.

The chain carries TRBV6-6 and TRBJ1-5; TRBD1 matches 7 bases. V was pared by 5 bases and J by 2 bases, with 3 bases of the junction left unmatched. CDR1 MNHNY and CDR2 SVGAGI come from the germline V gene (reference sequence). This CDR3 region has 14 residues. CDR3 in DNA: TGTGCCAGCAGTGCCACAGGGGGCAATCAGCCCCAGCATTTT. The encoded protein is CASSATGGNQPQHF.

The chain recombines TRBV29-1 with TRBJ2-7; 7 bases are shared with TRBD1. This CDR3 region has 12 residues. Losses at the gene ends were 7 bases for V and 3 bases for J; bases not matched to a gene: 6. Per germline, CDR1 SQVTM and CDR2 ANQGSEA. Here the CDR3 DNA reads TGCAGCGGCCGGGACAGAGACTACGAGCAGTACTTC. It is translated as CSGRDRDYEQYF.

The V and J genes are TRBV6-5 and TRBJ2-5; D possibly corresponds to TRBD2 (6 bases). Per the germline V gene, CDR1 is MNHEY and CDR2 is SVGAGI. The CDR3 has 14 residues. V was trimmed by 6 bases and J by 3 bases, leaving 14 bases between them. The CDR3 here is CASSMTRKKETQYF. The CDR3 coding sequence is TGTGCCAGCAGCATGACTAGAAAAAAAGAGACCCAGTACTTC.

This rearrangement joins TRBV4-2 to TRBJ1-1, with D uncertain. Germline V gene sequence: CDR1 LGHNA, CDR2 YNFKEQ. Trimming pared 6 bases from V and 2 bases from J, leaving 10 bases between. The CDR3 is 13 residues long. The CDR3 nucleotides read TGTGCCAGCAGGCTCGACGGTAACACTGAAGCTTTCTTT. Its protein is CASRLDGNTEAFF.

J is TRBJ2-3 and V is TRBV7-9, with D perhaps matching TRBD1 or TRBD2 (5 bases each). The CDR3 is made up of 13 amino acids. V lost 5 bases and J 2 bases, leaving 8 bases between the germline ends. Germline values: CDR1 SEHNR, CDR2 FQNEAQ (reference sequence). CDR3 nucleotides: TGTGCCAGCAGCAGAGGGGACACAGATACGCAGTATTTT. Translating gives CASSRGDTDTQYF. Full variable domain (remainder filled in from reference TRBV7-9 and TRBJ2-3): DTGVSQNPRHKITKRGQNVTFRCDPISEHNRLYWYRQTLGQGPEFLTYFQNEAQLEKSRLLSDRFSAERPKGSFSTLEIQRTEQGDSAMYLCASSRGDTDTQYFGPGTRLTVL.

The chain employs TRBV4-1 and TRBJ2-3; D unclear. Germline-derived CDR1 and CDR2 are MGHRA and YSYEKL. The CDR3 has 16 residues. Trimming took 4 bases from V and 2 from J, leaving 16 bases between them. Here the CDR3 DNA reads TGCGCCAGCAGCCGGCTCCCGGCCATAAACACAGATACGCAGTATTTT. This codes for CASSRLPAINTDTQYF.

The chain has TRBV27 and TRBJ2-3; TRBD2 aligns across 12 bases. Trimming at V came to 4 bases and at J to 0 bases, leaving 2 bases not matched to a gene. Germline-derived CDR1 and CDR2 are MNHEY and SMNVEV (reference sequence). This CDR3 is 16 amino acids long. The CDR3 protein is CASSSGTSGSTDTQYF. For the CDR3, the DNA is TGTGCCAGCAGTTCGGGGACTAGCGGGAGCACAGATACGCAGTATTTT.

The CDR3 sequence: CASSDGDYGYTF. The CDR3 DNA follows: TGTGCCAGCTCGGACGGTGACTATGGCTACACCTTC. This chain connects TRBV6-6 to TRBJ1-2; D gene uncertain. V was shortened by 8 bases and J by 3 bases, with 10 bases between the two germline ends. Germline V CDR1 and CDR2: MNHNY, SVGAGI (reference sequence). The CDR3 has 12 residues.

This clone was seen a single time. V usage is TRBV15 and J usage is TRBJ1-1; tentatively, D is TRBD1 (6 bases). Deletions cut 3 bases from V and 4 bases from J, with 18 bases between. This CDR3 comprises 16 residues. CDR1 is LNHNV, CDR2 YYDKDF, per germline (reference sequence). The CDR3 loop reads CATSSLDRPTGTEAFF. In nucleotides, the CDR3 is TGTGCCACCAGCAGCTTGGACAGACCAACGGGCACTGAAGCTTTCTTT.

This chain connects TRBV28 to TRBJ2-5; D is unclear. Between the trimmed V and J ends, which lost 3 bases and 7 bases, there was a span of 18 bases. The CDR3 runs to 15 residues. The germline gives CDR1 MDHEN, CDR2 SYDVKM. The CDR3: CASSFRDMGLRTQYF. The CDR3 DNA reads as TGTGCCAGCAGTTTCCGCGACATGGGCCTGAGGACCCAGTACTTC.

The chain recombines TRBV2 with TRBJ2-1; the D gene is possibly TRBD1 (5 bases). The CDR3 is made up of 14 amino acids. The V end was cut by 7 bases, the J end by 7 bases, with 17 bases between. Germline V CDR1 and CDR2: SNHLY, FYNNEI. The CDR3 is CASKWAGKLNEQFF. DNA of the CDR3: TGTGCCAGCAAGTGGGCAGGGAAATTGAATGAGCAGTTCTTC.

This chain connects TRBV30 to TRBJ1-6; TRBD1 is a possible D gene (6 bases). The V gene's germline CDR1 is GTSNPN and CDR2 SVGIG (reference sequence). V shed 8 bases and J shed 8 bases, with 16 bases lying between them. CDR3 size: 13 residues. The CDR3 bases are TGTGCCGGGTCATCCGGGGGCGATTCACCCCTCCACTTT. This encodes CAGSSGGDSPLHF.

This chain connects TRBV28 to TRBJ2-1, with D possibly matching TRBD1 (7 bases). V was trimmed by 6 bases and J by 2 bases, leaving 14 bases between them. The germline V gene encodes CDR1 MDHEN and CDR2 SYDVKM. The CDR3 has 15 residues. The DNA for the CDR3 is TGTGCCAGCAGCTCAGGAGGGGGCCCCTACAATGAGCAGTTCTTC. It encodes CASSSGGGPYNEQFF. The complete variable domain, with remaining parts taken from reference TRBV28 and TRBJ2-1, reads DVKVTQSSRYLVKRTGEKVFLECVQDMDHENMFWYRQDPGLGLRLIYFSYDVKMKEKGDIPEGYSVSREKKERFSLILESASTNQTSMYLCASSSGGGPYNEQFFGPGTRLTVL.

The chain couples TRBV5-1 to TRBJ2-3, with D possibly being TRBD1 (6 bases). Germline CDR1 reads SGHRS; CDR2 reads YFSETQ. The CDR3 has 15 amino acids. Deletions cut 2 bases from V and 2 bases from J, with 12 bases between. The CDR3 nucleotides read TGCGCCAGCAGCTTCCGGGACAAAAACACAGATACGCAGTATTTT. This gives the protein CASSFRDKNTDTQYF.